This TCR beta chain was recovered during a study of blood T cell repertoires in COVID-19. Overall study: Acute and convalescent COVID-19 samples came from the United States, Italy and Spain. In each case, the material was cDNA or gDNA derived from T cells, B-cell-depleted T cells, or PBMCs.

Using immunoSEQ multiplex PCR, the repertoire was profiled, and TCRdb retains in-frame clones only, with some absent. The data hold around 250,000 clones, with roughly 89% observed a single time. This CDR3 has 12 residues. The V gene lost 4 bases and the J gene lost 8 bases, with 11 bases spanning the gap. Germline CDR1 and CDR2: SGHNT and YENEEA. This sequence joins TRBV11-3 and TRBJ1-1, with unresolved D. Sequencing was done on a sample of peripheral blood. The TCR comes from a man aged 30 to 39 who had recovered from COVID-19. The CDR3 sequence is CASSSNSGEAFF. The CDR3 DNA is TGTGCCAGCAGCTCGAATTCGGGGGAAGCTTTCTTT.